This T cell receptor beta chain was observed in a study of blood T cell repertoires in COVID-19. As for the study in general: In each case, the material was cDNA or gDNA derived from T cells, B-cell-depleted T cells, or PBMCs.

In the original analysis: Amplification from reference gene primers served as the basis for estimated nucleated cell counts. Measured with immunoSEQ multiplex PCR; TCRdb has only the in-frame clones, and not every one. The V and J calls and the clone size are those of that table, but D and trimming were determined from the DNA. The profile shows some 97,000 clones, 90% to 95% of them singletons. Looked up from germline, CDR1 is MNHNY and CDR2 is SVGAGI (reference sequence). The V and J ends lost 10 bases and 3 bases respectively, with 19 bases between them. This CDR3 contains 14 residues. The sequence derives from a man aged 55 to 70 with acute or convalescent COVID-19. The chain has TRBV6-6 and TRBJ2-7; D might be TRBD1 (6 bases). The specimen was peripheral blood. CDR3 loop: CATSPITGNYEQYF. DNA for the CDR3: TGTGCCACGAGCCCGATAACAGGGAACTACGAGCAGTACTTC.